Shown below are 19 T cell receptor beta chains from a single sample sequenced in a study of CD8 T cells in ankylosing spondylitis. Whole-study results and caveats: Seven or eight highly homologous variants formed a TCR beta motif that appeared characteristic of ankylosing spondylitis blood.

TCRdb independently ran MiXCR on the 5' RACE reads; one entry per CDR3 protein. The table lists around 540,000 distinct CDR3 sequences, about 13% of them singletons. These receptors' antigens are unknown. Sequencing was done on a sample of blood, either unsorted or a sorted T cell fraction (not recorded which). The receptors were sampled from a male donor with ankylosing spondylitis.

The chain combines TRBV2 with TRBJ1-2, with TRBD1 identical over 7 bases. The germline V gene encodes CDR1 SNHLY and CDR2 FYNNEI. Germline trimming cut 2 bases from V and 8 bases from J; bases unmatched to any gene: 8. The CDR3 totals 14 residues. The CDR3 here is CASSENRGGEGYTF. The CDR3 nucleotides are TGTGCCAGCAGTGAAAACAGGGGAGGGGAGGGCTACACCTTC.

The chain has TRBV3-1 and TRBJ2-5, with 10 nucleotides matching TRBD1. CDR1 is LGHDT and CDR2 is YNNKEL in the germline V gene (reference sequence). The CDR3 is 19 amino acids. The V gene end was trimmed by 1 base and the J gene end by 0 bases; junction bases not matched to a gene: 11. The CDR3 DNA reads as TGTGCCAGCAGCCAAGCTGCACGACGACAGGGGGCGTACCAAGAGACCCAGTACTTC. Translated: CASSQAARRQGAYQETQYF.

Ten or more counts support this clonotype. V and J are TRBV27 and TRBJ2-1; D gene unclear. Trimming took 6 bases from V and 8 from J, leaving 20 bases between them. The CDR3 covers 15 residues. Germline V gives CDR1 MNHEY, CDR2 SMNVEV (reference sequence). CDR3 in amino acids: CASSPMLSWWDEQFF. The DNA of the CDR3 is TGTGCCAGCAGCCCGATGTTGAGCTGGTGGGATGAGCAGTTCTTC.

The gene calls are TRBV20-1 and TRBJ2-1; TRBD2 aligns across 11 bases. The germline CDR1 and CDR2 sequences are DFQATT and SNEGSKA (reference sequence). The CDR3 is 15 amino acids. After removal of 5 bases from V and 4 bases from J, the junction contained 7 bases not matched to a gene. CDR3 coding DNA: TGCAGTGCTGGGGGGCTAGCGGGAGGATACAATGAGCAGTTCTTC. Translating gives CSAGGLAGGYNEQFF.

This clonotype came up a few times. V usage is TRBV4-1 and J usage is TRBJ1-1; possibly TRBD1 for D (5 bases). CDR3 length: 15 residues. Between the trimmed V and J ends, which lost 1 base and 0 bases, there was a span of 9 bases. In germline, CDR1 is MGHRA, CDR2 YSYEKL. The CDR3 nucleotides read TGCGCCAGCAGCCAAGGCCAGGGAGTGAACACTGAAGCTTTCTTT. Protein sequence: CASSQGQGVNTEAFF.

The V gene is TRBV3-1, the J gene TRBJ1-1, with D maybe TRBD1 (5 bases). The V end was cut by 0 bases, the J end by 4 bases, with 12 bases between. CDR1 and CDR2 from the germline V gene are LGHDT and YNNKEL (reference sequence). The CDR3 runs to 15 residues. Here the CDR3 reads CASSQDPGRGTEAFF. In DNA form, the CDR3 reads TGTGCCAGCAGCCAAGATCCGGGGCGGGGCACTGAAGCTTTCTTT. Full variable domain (rest looked up from reference TRBV3-1 and TRBJ1-1): DTAVSQTPKYLVTQMGNDKSIKCEQNLGHDTMYWYKQDSKKFLKIMFSYNNKELIINETVPNRFSPKSPDKAHLNLHINSLELGDSAVYFCASSQDPGRGTEAFFGQGTRLTVV.

This clonotype appeared a few times. The chain carries TRBV12-3 or TRBV12-4 and TRBJ1-1; D is uncertain. V lost 3 bases to trimming and J lost 5 bases, with 7 bases between them. The CDR3 consists of 12 residues. For the CDR3, the DNA is TGTGCCAGCAGTTTGAAGAGAACTGAAGCTTTCTTT. Its protein product is CASSLKRTEAFF.

This clonotype occurred a few times. The gene calls are TRBV7-9 and TRBJ2-1; no definite D call. From germline, CDR1 is SEHNR and CDR2 FQNEAQ (reference sequence). V gave up 4 bases and J gave up 4 bases, with 8 bases separating them. The CDR3 sequence is 13 residues long. The CDR3 protein is CASSSDPYNEQFF. CDR3 in DNA: TGTGCCAGCAGCTCGGACCCTTACAATGAGCAGTTCTTC. Filled out from reference TRBV7-9 and TRBJ2-1, the complete variable domain reads DTGVSQNPRHKITKRGQNVTFRCDPISEHNRLYWYRQTLGQGPEFLTYFQNEAQLEKSRLLSDRFSAERPKGSFSTLEIQRTEQGDSAMYLCASSSDPYNEQFFGPGTRLTVL.

In this sample, this clonotype turned up a few times. The chain couples TRBV7-2 to TRBJ2-4; 7 bases map to TRBD2. The CDR3 spans 14 residues. CDR1 and CDR2 (germline): SGHTA, FQGNSA. V was clipped by 0 bases and J by 7 bases; unmatched bases: 3. This CDR3 reads CASSLAGTNNIQYF. The CDR3 bases are TGTGCCAGCAGCTTAGCCGGGACTAATAACATTCAGTACTTC. Complete variable domain (other parts from reference TRBV7-2 and TRBJ2-4): GAGVSQSPSNKVTEKGKDVELRCDPISGHTALYWYRQSLGQGLEFLIYFQGNSAPDKSGLPSDRFSAERTGGSVSTLTIQRTQQEDSAVYLCASSLAGTNNIQYFGAGTRLSVL.

This clonotype is termed medium-sized. The rearrangement uses TRBV7-9 and TRBJ2-3; D is undetermined. The CDR3 consists of 17 residues. Germline CDR1 and CDR2: SEHNR and FQNEAQ (reference sequence). Trimming left V 5 bases short and J 0 bases short, with 18 bases between. The CDR3 sequence: CASSEGVARLSTDTQYF. CDR3 DNA: TGTGCCAGCAGCGAAGGCGTAGCCCGGCTAAGCACAGATACGCAGTATTTT.

A few counts support this clonotype. The chain is built from TRBV10-2 and TRBJ2-1; 7 bases are shared with TRBD1. This CDR3 is built from 14 residues. V dropped 3 bases and J dropped 4; count of bases not matched to a gene: 3. Germline loops: CDR1 WSHSY, CDR2 SAAADI. In DNA, the CDR3 is TGCGCCAGCAGTGAAAGGACAGGATACAATGAGCAGTTCTTC. Encoded protein: CASSERTGYNEQFF.

The genes are TRBV4-2 and TRBJ2-1; 9 bases agree with TRBD1. V lost 4 bases to trimming and J lost 6 bases; unmatched junction nucleotides: 7. Germline assignment: CDR1 LGHNA and CDR2 YNFKEQ. The CDR3 has 15 residues. CDR3 sequence: CASSLRDRVGNEQFF. The DNA of the CDR3 is TGTGCCAGCAGCCTTCGGGACAGGGTTGGCAATGAGCAGTTCTTC.

J is TRBJ2-7 and V is TRBV20-1, with D uncertain. The CDR3 runs to 17 residues. The V gene lost 0 bases and the J gene lost 1 base, with 19 bases spanning the gap. CDR1 and CDR2 from the germline V gene are DFQATT and SNEGSKA (reference sequence). The CDR3 sequence: CSARDRVLLSISYEQYF. The CDR3 DNA reads TGCAGTGCTAGAGATAGGGTGCTTCTTTCCATTTCCTACGAGCAGTACTTC.

The CDR3 DNA follows: TGTGCCTGGAGTGCCGCGGGACTAGTGAACATTCAGTACTTC. Translating gives CAWSAAGLVNIQYF. This rearrangement joins TRBV30 to TRBJ2-4, with 8 nucleotides matching TRBD2. The germline V gene has CDR1 GTSNPN and CDR2 SVGIG (reference sequence). The CDR3 length is 14 residues. V was pared by 1 base and J by 7 bases, with 6 bases of the junction left unmatched. Complete variable domain (other parts from reference TRBV30 and TRBJ2-4): SQTIHQWPATLVQPVGSPLSLECTVEGTSNPNLYWYRQAAGRGLQLLFYSVGIGQISSEVPQNLSASRPQDRQFILSSKKLLLSDSGFYLCAWSAAGLVNIQYFGAGTRLSVL.

In its sample, this clonotype was seen a few times. The V call is TRBV2, the J call TRBJ2-2; perhaps TRBD1 as D (5 bases). Trimming pared 5 bases from V and 7 bases from J, leaving 17 bases between. This CDR3 is 15 amino acids long. Germline V gene sequence: CDR1 SNHLY, CDR2 FYNNEI. CDR3 loop: CASSQGREWGGELFF. The CDR3 DNA reads as TGTGCCAGCAGTCAGGGAAGAGAGTGGGGCGGGGAGCTGTTTTTT.

The V call is TRBV12-3 or TRBV12-4, the J call TRBJ1-6; TRBD1 aligns across 8 bases. This CDR3 has 14 residues. With V trimmed by 5 bases and J by 6 bases, 3 bases remained unmatched. CDR3 amino acids: CASSKTGGNSPLHF. The DNA of the CDR3 is TGTGCCAGCAGTAAAACAGGGGGTAATTCACCCCTCCACTTT.

This clonotype was seen a few times. This chain connects TRBV7-2 to TRBJ2-2, with D unresolved. This CDR3 contains 15 residues. Germline V gene lookup returns CDR1 SGHTA and CDR2 FQGNSA. Trimming left V 5 bases short and J 1 base short, with 11 bases between. CDR3: CASSPRTQNTGELFF. Here the CDR3 DNA reads TGTGCCAGCAGCCCCCGGACGCAGAACACCGGGGAGCTGTTTTTT.

The genes are TRBV5-5 and TRBJ2-3; tentatively, D is TRBD1 or TRBD2 (5 bases each). The V end lost 6 bases, the J end lost 1 base, and 18 bases lay between the germline ends. The CDR3 length is 16 residues. Germline V gene sequence: CDR1 SGHKS, CDR2 YYEKEE (reference sequence). The CDR3 DNA sequence: TGTGCCAGCATCCGGGGCCCAGCGGAGGGCACAGATACGCAGTATTTT. Its translation is CASIRGPAEGTDTQYF.

The V and J genes are TRBV20-1 and TRBJ1-2, with 9 positions matching TRBD1. The CDR3 has 14 amino acids. CDR1 is DFQATT, CDR2 SNEGSKA, per germline (reference sequence). The junction had 12 bases not matched to a gene; V was cut back by 5 bases and J by 8 bases. CDR3 amino acids: CSAVITGGAGGYTF. The CDR3 DNA reads TGCAGTGCTGTGATTACAGGGGGCGCGGGGGGCTACACCTTC.